This T cell receptor (beta chain) emerged from a study of blood T cell repertoires in COVID-19. Study information: Sample material is recorded as cDNA or gDNA derived from T cells, B-cell-depleted T cells, or PBMCs.

Per the study methods: Amplification with reference gene primers provided the estimates of nucleated cell counts. TCRdb's table, derived via immunoSEQ multiplex PCR, lists solely in-frame clones and lacks some. From that table come the V and J calls and clone size; the DNA was used to work out D and trimming. The sample has about 170,000 clones, approximately 83% seen once. The trim removed 4 bases at V and 5 bases at J, leaving 9 bases unmatched. CDR1 is SGHDN and CDR2 is FVKESK in the germline V gene. This CDR3 comprises 15 residues. The chain joins TRBV14 to TRBJ2-5; 8 positions agree with TRBD1. The sequence came from a woman of 80 years or more with acute or convalescent COVID-19. Sequencing used peripheral blood. The CDR3 DNA is TGTGCCAGCAGCCCCGACCTGACAGGGGCCGAGACCCAGTACTTC. The encoded protein is CASSPDLTGAETQYF.